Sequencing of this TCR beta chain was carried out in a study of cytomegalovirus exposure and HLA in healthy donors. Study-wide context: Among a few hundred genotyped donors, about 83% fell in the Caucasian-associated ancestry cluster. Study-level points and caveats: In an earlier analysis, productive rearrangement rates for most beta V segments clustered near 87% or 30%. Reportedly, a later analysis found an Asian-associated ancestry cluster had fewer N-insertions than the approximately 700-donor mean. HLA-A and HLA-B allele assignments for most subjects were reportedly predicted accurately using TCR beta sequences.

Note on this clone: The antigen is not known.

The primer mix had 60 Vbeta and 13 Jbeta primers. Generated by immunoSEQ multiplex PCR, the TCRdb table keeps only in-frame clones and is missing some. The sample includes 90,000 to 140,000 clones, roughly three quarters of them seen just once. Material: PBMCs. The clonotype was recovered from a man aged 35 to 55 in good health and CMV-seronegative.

The CDR3 spells CASSQSNPPAAYEQYF. The CDR3 coding sequence is TGTGCCAGCAGCCAATCCAACCCCCCGGCGGCCTACGAGCAGTACTTC. The J gene is TRBJ2-7, the V gene TRBV16; D remains unclear. Germline assignment: CDR1 KGHSY and CDR2 FQNENV. V was clipped by 0 bases and J by 2 bases, with 14 bases between them. The CDR3 is made up of 16 amino acids.